This is a list of T cell receptor beta chains from one sample in a study of shared clonotypes between healthy human individuals. The repertoire was sequenced with immunoSEQ multiplex PCR; TCRdb's copy has only in-frame clones and lacks some. The repertoire holds under 600,000 clones, with around three quarters as singletons. The sequenced sample was PBMCs. All receptors come from a woman in her thirties or forties in good health. Some clones in this sample may be carry-over from other donors' samples. The CDR3 runs from the conserved cysteine through the conserved F or W. The D gene is left open where the match is weak. Clone size appears in some rows only: once, few, many, or a class for an expanded clone.

size	V	D	J	CDR3	DNA
.	TRBV27	TRBD1	TRBJ2-7	CASSKTGISYEQYF	TGTGCCAGCAGCAAGACAGGGATCTCCTACGAGCAGTACTTC
.	TRBV7-3	.	TRBJ2-7	CASSFTGGYEQYF	TGTGCCAGCAGCTTTACCGGGGGCTACGAGCAGTACTTC
.	TRBV7-9	.	TRBJ2-2	CASSLASNLISGELFF	TGTGCCAGCAGCTTAGCCAGTAACCTCATCTCCGGGGAGCTGTTTTTT
.	TRBV28	.	TRBJ2-7	CASEGDPSYEQYF	TGTGCCAGCGAAGGCGATCCCTCCTACGAGCAGTACTTC
.	TRBV2	.	TRBJ2-5	CASSVRVAETQYF	TGTGCCAGCAGTGTAAGGGTAGCAGAGACCCAGTACTTC
.	TRBV11-2	TRBD2	TRBJ2-1	CASSLGLGTYNEQFF	TGTGCCAGCAGCCTCGGACTAGGAACCTACAATGAGCAGTTCTTC
many	TRBV11-2	TRBD2	TRBJ2-7	CASSPGLGGGVQYF	TGTGCCAGCAGCCCAGGACTGGGGGGGGGAGTGCAGTACTTC
.	TRBV18	.	TRBJ2-3	CASSPGYRNPSTDTQYF	TGTGCCAGCTCACCGGGGTACAGGAACCCTAGCACAGATACGCAGTATTTT
many	TRBV7-3	.	TRBJ2-5	CASSFQATETQYF	TGTGCCAGCAGCTTCCAAGCGACAGAGACCCAGTACTTC
.	TRBV25-1	TRBD2	TRBJ2-5	CASGGGGKETQYF	TGTGCCTCCGGGGGGGGCGGGAAAGAGACCCAGTACTTC
.	TRBV29-1	.	TRBJ1-1	CSVSLSGVNTEAFF	TGCAGCGTTAGTCTATCGGGGGTGAACACTGAAGCTTTCTTT
.	TRBV5-1	TRBD2	TRBJ2-1	CASSLGEGSYNEQFF	TGCGCCAGCAGCTTGGGGGAGGGCTCCTACAATGAGCAGTTCTTC
.	TRBV28	.	TRBJ2-7	CASSSIQQYF	TGTGCCAGCAGTTCAATCCAGCAGTACTTC
.	TRBV19	.	TRBJ2-1	CASSIGSLNEQFF	TGTGCCAGTAGTATAGGTTCCCTCAATGAGCAGTTCTTC
.	TRBV19	.	TRBJ2-7	CASSISRDIAYEQYF	TGTGCCAGTAGTATTTCCCGGGACATAGCCTACGAGCAGTACTTC
.	TRBV30	.	TRBJ2-1	CAWSRGYNEQFF	TGTGCCTGGAGTAGGGGGTACAATGAGCAGTTCTTC
once	TRBV6-6	.	TRBJ1-2	CASSSLEGYGYTF	TGTGCCAGCAGTTCTTTGGAGGGCTATGGCTACACCTTC
.	TRBV28	.	TRBJ1-2	CASSSSTGTAYGYTF	TGTGCCAGCAGTTCCTCGACCGGGACGGCCTATGGCTACACCTTC
.	TRBV28	.	TRBJ1-2	CASSFSRNYGYTF	TGTGCCAGCAGTTTCTCACGGAACTATGGCTACACCTTC
.	TRBV30	.	TRBJ2-5	CAWSIRETQYF	TGTGCCTGGAGCATCCGCGAGACCCAGTACTTC
.	TRBV6-1	.	TRBJ2-1	CASRWLANAYNEQFF	TGTGCCAGCAGGTGGCTAGCGAATGCCTACAATGAGCAGTTCTTC
.	TRBV5-4	TRBD2	TRBJ2-5	CASSFRAGVETQYF	TGTGCCAGCAGCTTCCGGGCGGGAGTTGAGACCCAGTACTTC
.	TRBV29-1	.	TRBJ2-7	CSVEGSFYEQYF	TGCAGCGTAGAAGGGAGTTTTTACGAGCAGTACTTC
.	TRBV7-3	.	TRBJ2-1	CASSSGLLGNEQFF	TGTGCCAGCAGCTCAGGACTACTTGGTAATGAGCAGTTCTTC
.	TRBV30	TRBD1	TRBJ1-5	CAWSMAGTGDQPQHF	TGTGCCTGGAGTATGGCGGGGACAGGGGACCAGCCCCAGCATTTT
few	TRBV6-5	.	TRBJ1-1	CASSYSHEPNTEAFF	TGTGCCAGCAGTTACTCGCATGAGCCGAACACTGAAGCTTTCTTT
.	TRBV7-2	.	TRBJ2-1	CASSLTLRLFF	TGTGCCAGCAGCTTAACCCTCCGGCTGTTCTTC
once	TRBV11-2	TRBD2	TRBJ2-1	CASSPQREGANEQFF	TGTGCCAGCAGCCCCCAGCGGGAGGGGGCAAATGAGCAGTTCTTC
.	TRBV12-5	TRBD1	TRBJ2-5	CASGMTGARETQYF	TGTGCTAGTGGTATGACAGGGGCCCGAGAGACCCAGTACTTC
.	TRBV28	TRBD2	TRBJ2-2	CASSSTGLATGELFF	TGTGCCAGCAGTTCCACAGGACTAGCCACCGGGGAGCTGTTTTTT
.	TRBV28	TRBD1	TRBJ1-1	CASSLWGQTHFEAFF	TGTGCCAGCAGTTTATGGGGACAGACACACTTTGAAGCTTTCTTT
.	TRBV27	.	TRBJ2-7	CASSFPGAGEQYF	TGTGCCAGCAGTTTCCCGGGGGCGGGCGAGCAGTACTTC
many	TRBV4-1	TRBD2	TRBJ2-7	CASSQGVAGTYEQYF	TGCGCCAGCAGCCAAGGAGTAGCGGGAACATACGAGCAGTACTTC
.	TRBV10-2	.	TRBJ2-1	CASCEGPNEQFF	TGCGCCAGCTGCGAGGGTCCCAATGAGCAGTTCTTC
.	TRBV5-8	TRBD1	TRBJ2-1	CASSIRTGRYNEQFF	TGTGCCAGCAGCATACGGACAGGGCGCTACAATGAGCAGTTCTTC
once	TRBV11-2	.	TRBJ1-1	CASSWYRAPNTEAFF	TGTGCCAGCAGCTGGTACAGGGCCCCGAACACTGAAGCTTTCTTT
.	TRBV25-1	TRBD1	TRBJ1-1	CASSTGGIWSEAFF	TGTGCCAGCTCGACAGGGGGTATCTGGTCTGAAGCTTTCTTT
.	TRBV29-1	TRBD2	TRBJ2-5	CSASTSGLVETQYF	TGCAGCGCATCGACCTCTGGACTAGTTGAGACCCAGTACTTC
once	TRBV28	.	TRBJ2-3	CASSLLGPDTQYF	TGTGCCAGCAGTTTACTGGGGCCAGATACGCAGTATTTT
.	TRBV18	.	TRBJ2-1	CASSPSEGQSYNEQFF	TGTGCCAGCTCACCATCAGAGGGCCAGTCCTACAATGAGCAGTTCTTC
.	TRBV5-5	TRBD1	TRBJ1-5	CASSLWGQGNQPQHF	TGTGCCAGCAGCTTGTGGGGACAGGGCAATCAGCCCCAGCATTTT
.	TRBV11-2	TRBD2	TRBJ2-7	CASSLELAGDYEQYF	TGTGCCAGCAGCTTAGAACTAGCGGGAGACTACGAGCAGTACTTC
.	TRBV6-5	TRBD2	TRBJ2-7	CASSYSGSGSYKQYF	TGTGCCAGCAGTTACTCGGGTAGCGGGAGTTATAAGCAGTACTTC